Listed below are T cell receptor beta chains from one sample, sequenced in a study of blood T cells in healthy people across ages. TCRdb re-called the 5' RACE reads with MiXCR, one entry per CDR3 protein. The data contain about 1,400,000 distinct CDR3 sequences, around two fifths of them seen just once; the ten biggest clones take up 6.5% to 10%. The sequenced material came from blood. The receptors originated from a woman aged 18 to 35 in good health. Both conserved end residues are part of each CDR3. A D gene is named only where the DNA matches it firmly. The size entry is marked missing in some rows and otherwise reads once, few, many or a size class.

TRBV6-5	-	TRBD1	TRBJ1-2	14	CASTRQGGRYGYTF	TGTGCCAGCACGAGACAGGGTGGTCGCTATGGCTACACCTTC
TRBV6-5	-	-	TRBJ1-6	16	CASSPEGRWYNSPLHF	TGTGCCAGCAGCCCTGAGGGGCGGTGGTATAATTCACCCCTCCACTTT
TRBV2	few	-	TRBJ1-1	11	CASSEVAEAFF	TGTGCCAGCAGTGAAGTGGCTGAAGCTTTCTTT
TRBV2	-	TRBD1	TRBJ1-6	13	CASKGTGSSPLHF	TGTGCCAGCAAGGGGACAGGGAGTTCACCCCTCCACTTT
TRBV6-4	-	-	TRBJ2-4	14	CATPGPGSRDIQYF	TGTGCCACCCCCGGGCCGGGATCTAGAGACATTCAGTACTTC
TRBV19	-	-	TRBJ2-1	18	CASSRGPVALSSYNEQFF	TGTGCCAGTAGTAGAGGTCCGGTTGCACTAAGCTCCTACAATGAGCAGTTCTTC
TRBV7-8	-	TRBD1	TRBJ2-7	18	CASSLIPLGQGFVYEQYF	TGTGCCAGCAGTTTAATACCTCTCGGACAGGGGTTTGTGTACGAGCAGTACTTC
TRBV27	few	-	TRBJ2-5	13	CASRALGQETQYF	TGTGCCAGCAGGGCCCTCGGCCAAGAGACCCAGTACTTC
TRBV2	few	TRBD2	TRBJ2-1	16	CASSGEGLAGRGEQFF	TGTGCCAGCAGTGGCGAGGGACTAGCGGGAAGGGGGGAGCAGTTCTTC
TRBV25-1	-	TRBD2	TRBJ2-5	16	CASSEAGSGRGGTQYF	TGTGCCAGCAGTGAAGCGGGTAGCGGGAGGGGTGGGACCCAGTACTTC
TRBV7-2	-	-	TRBJ2-3	14	CASSSGFYTDTQYF	TGTGCCAGCAGCTCTGGCTTCTACACAGATACGCAGTATTTT
TRBV29-1	few	-	TRBJ2-5	12	CSVDPGDETQYF	TGCAGCGTTGACCCGGGAGACGAGACCCAGTACTTC
TRBV28	few	-	TRBJ2-7	15	CASSYGRGANYEQYF	TGTGCCAGCAGCTACGGACGGGGGGCAAACTACGAGCAGTACTTC
TRBV20-1	-	-	TRBJ2-7	14	CSARDRTVSYEQYF	TGCAGTGCTAGGGATCGGACTGTCTCCTACGAGCAGTACTTC
TRBV3-1	-	-	TRBJ1-3	16	CASSQDLGETGNTIYF	TGTGCCAGCAGCCAAGATCTCGGGGAAACTGGAAACACCATATATTTT
TRBV10-2	-	TRBD2	TRBJ2-7	14	CASRERDRTYEQYF	TGCGCCAGCAGAGAGCGGGACCGCACCTACGAGCAGTACTTC
TRBV20-1	once	-	TRBJ1-2	15	CSARDQAGLNYGYTF	TGCAGTGCTAGAGATCAGGCAGGGTTGAACTATGGCTACACCTTC
TRBV12-3/TRBV12-4	-	-	TRBJ2-2	13	CASSLRRAGELFF	TGTGCCAGCAGTTTAAGGAGGGCCGGGGAGCTGTTTTTT
TRBV20-1	-	TRBD1	TRBJ1-2	12	CSASRTGGTYTF	TGCAGTGCTAGCCGGACAGGAGGGACCTACACCTTC
TRBV20-1	-	-	TRBJ2-3	13	CSARTASTDTQYF	TGCAGTGCTAGGACCGCTAGCACAGATACGCAGTATTTT
TRBV7-9	-	-	TRBJ2-1	11	CASSLTLEQFF	TGTGCCAGCAGCTTAACGCTTGAGCAGTTCTTC
TRBV6-6	-	-	TRBJ2-1	12	CASSRSEETQFF	TGTGCCAGCAGTCGATCGGAGGAGACCCAGTTCTTC
TRBV18	-	TRBD1	TRBJ2-5	13	CASSPQQGWEQYF	TGTGCCAGCTCACCCCAACAGGGGTGGGAGCAGTACTTC
TRBV20-1	-	-	TRBJ1-1	14	CSAREAGAGTEAFF	TGCAGTGCTAGAGAGGCGGGGGCCGGGACTGAAGCTTTCTTT
TRBV27	-	-	TRBJ2-2	15	CASSLIGQNTGELFF	TGTGCCAGCAGTTTAATCGGACAGAACACCGGGGAGCTGTTTTTT
TRBV29-1	-	TRBD1	TRBJ1-1	13	CSFTTGSGTEAFF	TGCAGCTTCACGACAGGGAGTGGCACTGAAGCTTTCTTT
TRBV27	-	TRBD2	TRBJ2-7	15	CASSLKASGKYEQYF	TGTGCCAGCAGTTTGAAGGCTAGCGGAAAATACGAGCAGTACTTC
TRBV20-1	few	-	TRBJ2-5	14	CSAPPFGGQETQYF	TGCAGTGCCCCACCCTTCGGGGGACAAGAGACCCAGTACTTC
TRBV29-1	-	TRBD1	TRBJ1-1	14	CSVSKQGSYTEAFF	TGCAGCGTGTCTAAACAGGGGTCCTACACTGAAGCTTTCTTT
TRBV7-9	-	TRBD1	TRBJ1-3	16	CASTSQRGQGGNTIYF	TGTGCCAGCACCTCTCAGAGGGGACAGGGGGGAAACACCATATATTTT
TRBV27	few	TRBD1	TRBJ1-2	14	CASSFTGAEGGYTF	TGTGCCAGCAGTTTTACAGGGGCGGAGGGGGGCTACACCTTC
TRBV5-1	-	TRBD1	TRBJ1-2	14	CASSFDRGYGGYTF	TGCGCCAGCAGTTTTGACAGGGGGTACGGTGGCTACACCTTC
TRBV6-2/TRBV6-3	few	-	TRBJ1-1	14	CASSYRGMGTEAFF	TGTGCCAGCAGTTACAGGGGTATGGGCACTGAAGCTTTCTTT
TRBV18	few	-	TRBJ2-7	13	CASSPTYSYEQYF	TGTGCCAGCTCACCAACCTACTCCTACGAGCAGTACTTC
TRBV5-1	-	-	TRBJ1-2	15	CASSLHSDRYYGYTF	TGCGCCAGCAGCTTGCACTCGGACAGATACTATGGCTACACCTTC
TRBV5-1	few	-	TRBJ2-5	15	CASSSPSRGQETQYF	TGCGCCAGCAGCTCCCCCAGCAGGGGACAAGAGACCCAGTACTTC
TRBV27	-	-	TRBJ2-5	13	CASKSLAGETQYF	TGTGCCAGCAAAAGCCTCGCCGGCGAGACCCAGTACTTC
TRBV4-1	few	-	TRBJ2-7	16	CASSHHGGGSSYEQYF	TGCGCCAGCAGCCACCACGGGGGCGGGAGCTCCTACGAGCAGTACTTC
TRBV3-1	-	-	TRBJ2-7	15	CASSSQLGNSYEQYF	TGTGCCAGCAGCTCCCAGTTGGGTAACTCCTACGAGCAGTACTTC
TRBV7-3	-	-	TRBJ2-3	15	CASSSIGASTDTQYF	TGTGCCAGCAGCTCAATAGGAGCTAGCACAGATACGCAGTATTTT
TRBV6-1	-	-	TRBJ2-7	14	CASREGGRTYEQYF	TGTGCCAGCAGGGAAGGGGGACGGACCTACGAGCAGTACTTC
TRBV12-3/TRBV12-4	-	-	TRBJ2-7	15	CASRPGGPSSYEQYF	TGTGCCAGCAGACCTGGAGGGCCGAGTAGCTACGAGCAGTACTTC